This T cell receptor (beta chain) is from a study of CD8 T cells in ankylosing spondylitis. Points from the study as a whole: Some motif variants were previously reported in reactive arthritis synovial fluid and blood. Disease-associated clonotypes exhibited CD8+ identity and were relatively infrequent in peripheral blood. Matched synovial fluid from ankylosing spondylitis patients was reported to be enriched for disease-linked clones. Blood of patients with ankylosing spondylitis appeared to be characterized by a TCR beta motif of several highly homologous variants.

Construction of TCR beta libraries was performed using quantitative 5'-RACE with molecular barcodes. TCRdb fed the 5' RACE reads into MiXCR, producing one record per CDR3 protein. The table shows 250,000 to 350,000 distinct CDR3 sequences, with 7% to 9% occurring only once. Ten or more counts support this clonotype. What it recognizes is unknown. The V end lost 3 bases, the J end lost 7 bases, and 13 bases lay between the germline ends. In germline, CDR1 is SGHTA, CDR2 FQGNSA. The CDR3 extends over 14 amino acids. The chain carries TRBV7-2 and TRBJ2-1, with D perhaps TRBD1 (5 bases). Source material: blood, either unsorted or a sorted T cell fraction (not recorded which). The receptor comes from a male donor with ankylosing spondylitis. The CDR3 DNA reads as TGTGCCAGCAGCTTGGAAGGGGCCGTGAATGAGCAGTTCTTC. Its translation: CASSLEGAVNEQFF.